The clone carrying this T cell receptor (beta chain) was seen just once. The sample is drawn from a study of blood T cell repertoires in COVID-19. Whole-study context: Both acute and convalescent COVID-19 samples were obtained from the United States, Italy and Spain. Nucleic acid was either cDNA or gDNA, and it came from T cells, B-cell-depleted T cells, or PBMCs.

Per the study methods: Amplification from reference gene primers served as the basis for estimated nucleated cell counts. Sequenced by immunoSEQ multiplex PCR; TCRdb stores in-frame clones only, minus some. From that table come the V and J calls and clone size; the DNA was used to work out D and trimming. This sample carries about 120,000 clones, approximately 91% of them seen once, and the ten largest clones take 8% to 9%. CDR1 is MNHEY and CDR2 is SVGEGT in the germline V gene. The CDR3 length is 12 residues. Deletions cut 5 bases from V and 6 bases from J, with 11 bases between. The receptor's source is a woman between 65 and 79 years old who had recovered from COVID-19. The chain joins TRBV6-2 or TRBV6-3 to TRBJ2-7; tentative D call: TRBD1 (5 bases). Sequenced material: peripheral blood. The CDR3 DNA sequence: TGTGCCAGCAGTCCCCAGGGTGGCGAGCAGTACTTC. Amino acid sequence: CASSPQGGEQYF.